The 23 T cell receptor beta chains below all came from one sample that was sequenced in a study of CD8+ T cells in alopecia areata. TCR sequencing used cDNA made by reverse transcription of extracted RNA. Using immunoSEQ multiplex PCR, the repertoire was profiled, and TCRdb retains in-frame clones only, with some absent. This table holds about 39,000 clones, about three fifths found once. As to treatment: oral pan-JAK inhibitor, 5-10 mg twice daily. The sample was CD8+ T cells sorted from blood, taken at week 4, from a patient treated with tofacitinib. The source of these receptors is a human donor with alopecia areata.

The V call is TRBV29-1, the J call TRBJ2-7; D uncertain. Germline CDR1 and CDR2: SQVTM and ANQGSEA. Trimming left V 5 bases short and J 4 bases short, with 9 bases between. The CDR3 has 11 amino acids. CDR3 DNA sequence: TGCAGCGTTTTCGACAAGTACGAGCAGTACTTC. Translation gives CSVFDKYEQYF.

The CDR3 spells CASTRSDVNQPQHF. The CDR3 DNA sequence: TGTGCCAGTACAAGATCCGACGTCAATCAGCCCCAGCATTTT. This chain links TRBV19 with TRBJ1-5; no clear D gene. With 7 bases removed from V and 3 bases from J, the gap between germline ends came to 13 bases. Germline V gives CDR1 LNHDA, CDR2 SQIVND (reference sequence). This CDR3 has 14 amino acids.

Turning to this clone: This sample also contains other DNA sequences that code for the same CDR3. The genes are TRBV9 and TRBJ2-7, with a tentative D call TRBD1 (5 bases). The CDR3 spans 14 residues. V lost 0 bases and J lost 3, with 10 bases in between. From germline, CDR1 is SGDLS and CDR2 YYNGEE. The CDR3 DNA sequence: TGTGCCAGCAGCGTAGGGCAGGGCGGCTACGAGCAGTACTTC. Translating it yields CASSVGQGGYEQYF.

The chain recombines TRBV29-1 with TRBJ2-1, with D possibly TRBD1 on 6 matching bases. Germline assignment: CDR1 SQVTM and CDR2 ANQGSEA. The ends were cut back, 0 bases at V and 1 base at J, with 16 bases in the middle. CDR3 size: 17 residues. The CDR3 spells CSVEDSLRGPSYNEQFF. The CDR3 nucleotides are TGCAGCGTTGAAGATTCCCTCAGGGGACCATCCTACAATGAGCAGTTCTTC.

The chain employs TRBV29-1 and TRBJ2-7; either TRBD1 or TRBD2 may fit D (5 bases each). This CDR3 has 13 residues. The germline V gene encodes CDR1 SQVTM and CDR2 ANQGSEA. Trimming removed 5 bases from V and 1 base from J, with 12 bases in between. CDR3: CSVPGPYSYEQYF. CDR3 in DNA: TGCAGCGTTCCGGGACCTTATTCCTACGAGCAGTACTTC.

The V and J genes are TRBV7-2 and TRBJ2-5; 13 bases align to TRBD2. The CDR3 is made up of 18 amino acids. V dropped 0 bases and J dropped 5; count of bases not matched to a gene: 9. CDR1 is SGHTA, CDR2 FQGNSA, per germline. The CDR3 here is CASSLAGLAGIEGETQYF. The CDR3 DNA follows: TGTGCCAGCAGCTTAGCGGGACTAGCGGGGATCGAGGGGGAGACCCAGTACTTC.

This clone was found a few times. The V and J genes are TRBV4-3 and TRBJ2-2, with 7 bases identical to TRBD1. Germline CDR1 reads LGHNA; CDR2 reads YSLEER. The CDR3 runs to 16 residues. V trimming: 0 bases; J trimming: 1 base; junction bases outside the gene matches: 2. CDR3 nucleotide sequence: TGCGCCAGCAGCCAAGACCGGACAGGGAACACCGGGGAGCTGTTTTTT. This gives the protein CASSQDRTGNTGELFF.

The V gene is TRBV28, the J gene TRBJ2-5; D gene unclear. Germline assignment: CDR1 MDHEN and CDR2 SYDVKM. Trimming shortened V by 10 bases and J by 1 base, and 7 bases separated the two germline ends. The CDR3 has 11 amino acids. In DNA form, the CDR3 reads TGTGCCACCTCGCGCCAAGAGACCCAGTACTTC. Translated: CATSRQETQYF.

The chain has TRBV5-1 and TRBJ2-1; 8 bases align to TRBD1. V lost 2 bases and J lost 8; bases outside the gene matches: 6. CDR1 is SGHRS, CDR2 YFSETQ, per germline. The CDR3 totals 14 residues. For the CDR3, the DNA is TGCGCCAGCAGCTTCAGGACAGGGTCTTATGAGCAGTTCTTC. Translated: CASSFRTGSYEQFF.

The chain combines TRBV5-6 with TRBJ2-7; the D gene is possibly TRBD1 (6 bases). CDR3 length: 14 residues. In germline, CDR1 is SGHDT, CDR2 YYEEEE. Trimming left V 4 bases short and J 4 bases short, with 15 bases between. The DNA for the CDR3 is TGTGCCAGCAGCGCCCCCGGGACACCGTACGAGCAGTACTTC. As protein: CASSAPGTPYEQYF.

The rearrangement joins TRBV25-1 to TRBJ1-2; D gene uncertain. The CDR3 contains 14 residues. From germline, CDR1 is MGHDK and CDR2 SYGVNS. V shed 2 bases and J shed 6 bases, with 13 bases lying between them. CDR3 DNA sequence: TGTGCCAGCAGTGAAGTGGGCGACTGGAATGGCTACACCTTC. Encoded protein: CASSEVGDWNGYTF.

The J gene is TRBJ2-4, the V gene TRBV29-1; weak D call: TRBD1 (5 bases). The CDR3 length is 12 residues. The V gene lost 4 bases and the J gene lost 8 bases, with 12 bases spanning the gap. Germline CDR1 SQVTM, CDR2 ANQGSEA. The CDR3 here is CSVVGKGDIQYF. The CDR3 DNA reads TGCAGCGTTGTGGGGAAAGGGGACATTCAGTACTTC. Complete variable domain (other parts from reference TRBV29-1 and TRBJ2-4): SAVISQKPSRDICQRGTSLTIQCQVDSQVTMMFWYRQQPGQSLTLIATANQGSEATYESGFVIDKFPISRPNLTFSTLTVSNMSPEDSSIYLCSVVGKGDIQYFGAGTRLSVL.

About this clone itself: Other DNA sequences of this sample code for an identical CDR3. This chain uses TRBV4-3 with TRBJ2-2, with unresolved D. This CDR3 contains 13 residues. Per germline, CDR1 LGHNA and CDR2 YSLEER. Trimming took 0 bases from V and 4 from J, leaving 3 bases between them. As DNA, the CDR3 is TGCGCCAGCAGCCAAGACGGCACCGGGGAGCTGTTTTTT. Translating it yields CASSQDGTGELFF.

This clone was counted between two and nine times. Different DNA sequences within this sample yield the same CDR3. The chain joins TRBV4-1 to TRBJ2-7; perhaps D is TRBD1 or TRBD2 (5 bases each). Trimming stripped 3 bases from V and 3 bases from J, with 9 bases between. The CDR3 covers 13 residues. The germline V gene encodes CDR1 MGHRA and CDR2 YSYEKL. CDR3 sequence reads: CASSQGGGYEQYF. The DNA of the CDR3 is TGCGCCAGCAGCCAGGGTGGGGGCTACGAGCAGTACTTC.

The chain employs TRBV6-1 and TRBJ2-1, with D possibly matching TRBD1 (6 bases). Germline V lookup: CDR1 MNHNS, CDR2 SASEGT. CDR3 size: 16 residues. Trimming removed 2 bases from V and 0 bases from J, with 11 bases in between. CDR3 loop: CASSEQGYSSYNEQFF. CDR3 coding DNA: TGTGCCAGCAGTGAACAGGGGTACAGCTCCTACAATGAGCAGTTCTTC.

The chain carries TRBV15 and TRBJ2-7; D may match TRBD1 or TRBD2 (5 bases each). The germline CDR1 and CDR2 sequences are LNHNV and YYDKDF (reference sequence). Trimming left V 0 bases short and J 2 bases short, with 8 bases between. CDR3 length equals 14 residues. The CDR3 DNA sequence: TGTGCCACCAGCAGAGAGGGGACCCCCTACGAGCAGTACTTC. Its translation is CATSREGTPYEQYF.

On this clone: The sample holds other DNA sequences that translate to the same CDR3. CDR3 residues: CSVEEGSYEQYF. In nucleotides, the CDR3 is TGCAGCGTTGAAGAGGGCTCCTACGAGCAGTACTTC. This chain uses TRBV29-1 with TRBJ2-7; the D is unclear. Germline V gene data show CDR1 as SQVTM and CDR2 as ANQGSEA. Trimming pared 0 bases from V and 0 bases from J, leaving 3 bases between. The CDR3 runs 12 residues.

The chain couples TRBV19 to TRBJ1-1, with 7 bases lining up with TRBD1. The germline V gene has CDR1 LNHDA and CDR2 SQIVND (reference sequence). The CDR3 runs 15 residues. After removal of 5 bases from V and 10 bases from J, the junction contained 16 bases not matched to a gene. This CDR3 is CASSQGDSKPDGAFF. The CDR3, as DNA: TGTGCCAGTAGTCAAGGGGACAGCAAACCCGATGGAGCTTTCTTT.

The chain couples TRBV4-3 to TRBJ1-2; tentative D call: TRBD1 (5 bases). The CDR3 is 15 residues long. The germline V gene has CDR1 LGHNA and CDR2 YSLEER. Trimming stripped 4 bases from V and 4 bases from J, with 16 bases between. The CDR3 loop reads CASSRILGGLYGYTF. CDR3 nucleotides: TGCGCCAGCAGCCGTATCTTGGGGGGACTCTATGGCTACACCTTC.

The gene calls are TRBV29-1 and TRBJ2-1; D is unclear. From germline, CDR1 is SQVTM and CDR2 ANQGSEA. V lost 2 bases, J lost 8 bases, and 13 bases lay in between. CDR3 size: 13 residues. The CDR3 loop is CSVESSPKYEQFF. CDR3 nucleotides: TGCAGCGTTGAAAGCTCACCGAAGTATGAGCAGTTCTTC.

The CDR3 DNA sequence: TGCAGTATCAGGGACCGTGACTACGAGCAGTACTTC. Translating it yields CSIRDRDYEQYF. The chain joins TRBV29-1 to TRBJ2-7; perhaps D is TRBD1 or TRBD2 (5 bases each). The CDR3 is 12 residues long. Germline V lookup: CDR1 SQVTM, CDR2 ANQGSEA.

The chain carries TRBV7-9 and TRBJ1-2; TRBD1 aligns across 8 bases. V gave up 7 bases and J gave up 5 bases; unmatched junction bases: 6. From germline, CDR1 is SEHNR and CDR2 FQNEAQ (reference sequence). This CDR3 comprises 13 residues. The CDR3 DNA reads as TGTGCCAGCATCTCTCAGGGGGCGTATGGCTACACCTTC. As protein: CASISQGAYGYTF.

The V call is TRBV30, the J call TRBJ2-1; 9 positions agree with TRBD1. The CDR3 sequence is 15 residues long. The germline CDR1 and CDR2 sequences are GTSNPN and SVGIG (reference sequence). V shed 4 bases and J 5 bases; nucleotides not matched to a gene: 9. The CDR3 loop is CAWNGNDRGDNEQFF. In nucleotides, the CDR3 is TGTGCCTGGAATGGGAATGACAGGGGGGACAATGAGCAGTTCTTC. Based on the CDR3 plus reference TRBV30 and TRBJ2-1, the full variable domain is SQTIHQWPATLVQPVGSPLSLECTVEGTSNPNLYWYRQAAGRGLQLLFYSVGIGQISSEVPQNLSASRPQDRQFILSSKKLLLSDSGFYLCAWNGNDRGDNEQFFGPGTRLTVL.